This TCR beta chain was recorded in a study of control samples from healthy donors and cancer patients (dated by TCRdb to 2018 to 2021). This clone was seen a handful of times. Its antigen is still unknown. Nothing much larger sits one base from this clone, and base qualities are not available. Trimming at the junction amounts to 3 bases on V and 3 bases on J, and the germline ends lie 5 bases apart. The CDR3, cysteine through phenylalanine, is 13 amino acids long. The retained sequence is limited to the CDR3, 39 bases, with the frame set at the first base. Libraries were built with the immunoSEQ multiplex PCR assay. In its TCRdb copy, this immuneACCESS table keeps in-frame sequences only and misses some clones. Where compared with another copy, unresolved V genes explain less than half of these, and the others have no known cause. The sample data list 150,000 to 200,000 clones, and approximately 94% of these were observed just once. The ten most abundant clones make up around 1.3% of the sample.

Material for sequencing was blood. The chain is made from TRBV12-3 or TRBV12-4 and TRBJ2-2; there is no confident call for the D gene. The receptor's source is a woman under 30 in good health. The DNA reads TGTGCCAGCAGTTTTACAGACACCGGGGAGCTGTTTTTT. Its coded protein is CASSFTDTGELFF.